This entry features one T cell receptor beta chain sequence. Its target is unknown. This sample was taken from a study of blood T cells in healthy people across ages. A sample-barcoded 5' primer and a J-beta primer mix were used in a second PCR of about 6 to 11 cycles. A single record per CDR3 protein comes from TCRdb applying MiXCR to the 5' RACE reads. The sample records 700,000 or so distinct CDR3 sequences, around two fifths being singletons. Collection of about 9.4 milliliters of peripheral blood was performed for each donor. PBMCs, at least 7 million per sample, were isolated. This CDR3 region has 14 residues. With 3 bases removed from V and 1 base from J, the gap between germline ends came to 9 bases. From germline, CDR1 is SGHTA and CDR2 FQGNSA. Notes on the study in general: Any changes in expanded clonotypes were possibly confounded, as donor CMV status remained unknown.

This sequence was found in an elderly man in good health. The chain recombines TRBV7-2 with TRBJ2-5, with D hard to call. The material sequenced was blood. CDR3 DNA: TGTGCCAGCAGCTTCGGATTCGCCCAAGAGACCCAGTACTTC. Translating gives CASSFGFAQETQYF.